The 14 T cell receptor beta chains below were found in one sample sequenced in a study of regulatory T cells in long-lasting Graves disease. Time point given: newly diagnosed GD, antithyroid drugs for less than 3 months. Following extraction of RNA from PBMCs, that RNA was used to make the TCR library. Researchers made TCR beta libraries by using iRepertoire HTBI primers and running Arm-PCR on CDR3 regions. TCRdb fed the multiplex PCR reads into MiXCR, producing one record per CDR3 protein. The top ten hold about a sixth of the sample, which has 350,000 to 450,000 distinct CDR3 sequences, about 16% seen once. The same sample was also used in a study of T cells in Graves' hyperthyroidism and ophthalmopathy.

Here the sequenced sample was peripheral blood mononuclear cells (PBMCs), taken at new diagnosis, from a patient treated with antithyroid drugs. Every receptor here comes from a woman aged 25 to 39 with Graves disease.

The count of this clonotype is one. A clone one base away is much larger, so this may be a read error. This sequence joins TRBV20-1 and TRBJ1-5, with D hard to call. The CDR3 is 15 residues long. V lost 3 bases and J lost 6, with 18 bases in between. Germline V gene lookup returns CDR1 DFQATT and CDR2 SNEGSKA (reference sequence). The DNA of the CDR3 is TGCAGTGCTAGTCCTGACACCCAAGTCAGTCAGCCCCAGCATTTT. Translated, it gives CSASPDTQVSQPQHF.

This CDR3 is CASSHNRSTGELFF. The CDR3 coding sequence is TGTGCCAGCAGCCACAACAGGTCCACCGGGGAGCTGTTTTTT. The chain employs TRBV7-9 and TRBJ2-2; tentatively, D is TRBD1 (5 bases). V was pared by 5 bases and J by 4 bases, with 11 bases between. From germline, CDR1 is SEHNR and CDR2 FQNEAQ (reference sequence). This CDR3 comprises 14 residues.

This clonotype was observed many times. The chain links TRBV29-1 to TRBJ2-2; 10 nucleotides agree with TRBD2. Germline values: CDR1 SQVTM, CDR2 ANQGSEA. The V segment lost 6 bases and the J segment 5 bases; nucleotides outside the gene matches: 12. The CDR3 has 16 amino acids. The CDR3 region is CSVARLAGVETGELFF. In nucleotides, the CDR3 is TGCAGCGTAGCTCGGCTAGCGGGAGTCGAGACCGGGGAGCTGTTTTTT.

This clonotype has at least ten counts. The chain is built from TRBV27 and TRBJ1-4; D not certain. V was pared by 2 bases and J by 6 bases, with 19 bases between. CDR1 MNHEY and CDR2 SMNVEV come from the germline V gene (reference sequence). The CDR3 has 17 residues. The chain's CDR3 is CASSLTHPGLRHEKLFF. The CDR3 DNA sequence: TGTGCCAGCAGTTTAACACACCCGGGTCTCAGGCATGAAAAACTGTTTTTT.

This clonotype was recorded at least ten times. The chain is built from TRBV7-9 and TRBJ2-7; D gene uncertain. CDR1 is SEHNR and CDR2 is FQNEAQ in the germline V gene (reference sequence). The CDR3 is made up of 16 amino acids. V was shortened by 1 base and J by 3 bases, with 16 bases between the two germline ends. For the CDR3, the DNA is TGTGCCAGCAGCTTAGGAATCCCTTCCACTATCTACGAGCAGTACTTC. Amino acid sequence: CASSLGIPSTIYEQYF. The entire variable domain, with the rest obtained from reference TRBV7-9 and TRBJ2-7, is as follows: DTGVSQNPRHKITKRGQNVTFRCDPISEHNRLYWYRQTLGQGPEFLTYFQNEAQLEKSRLLSDRFSAERPKGSFSTLEIQRTEQGDSAMYLCASSLGIPSTIYEQYFGPGTRLTVT.

This clonotype was observed a handful of times. The rearrangement joins TRBV6-9 to TRBJ1-1, with D tentatively TRBD1 (5 bases). The CDR3 is made up of 14 amino acids. V was clipped by 3 bases and J by 1 base, with 9 bases between them. In germline, CDR1 is MNHGY, CDR2 SVAAGI. Here the CDR3 DNA reads TGTGCCAGCAGTTACTGGGACCGGAACACTGAAGCTTTCTTT. Translating it yields CASSYWDRNTEAFF.

At least ten counts were recorded for this clonotype. This chain uses TRBV27 with TRBJ2-3; 10 bases align to TRBD1. The germline gives CDR1 MNHEY, CDR2 SMNVEV (reference sequence). Trimming cost V 5 bases and J 7 bases; bases outside gene matches: 9. This CDR3 spans 15 amino acids. CDR3 in DNA: TGTGCCAGCAGTCTCCGGGACAGGGGCTTATATACGCAGTATTTT. Encoded protein: CASSLRDRGLYTQYF.

For this clonotype: This likely stems from a read error, as it lies one base from a far larger clone. The CDR3 loop reads CSARDRTDRYEQFF. The CDR3 DNA reads as TGCAGTGCTAGAGATAGGACGGATCGCTACGAGCAGTTCTTC. The rearrangement joins TRBV20-1 to TRBJ2-1; D remains unclear. From germline, CDR1 is DFQATT and CDR2 SNEGSKA (reference sequence). Trimming pared 0 bases from V and 10 bases from J, leaving 16 bases between. CDR3 length: 14 amino acids.

The chain carries TRBV6-1 and TRBJ2-1; 16 bases are shared with TRBD2. Germline assignment: CDR1 MNHNS and CDR2 SASEGT. The CDR3 has 17 amino acids. V gave up 7 bases and J gave up 2 bases; unmatched junction bases: 5. The CDR3 nucleotides are TGTGCCAGCACCACGGGGACTAGCGGGAGGGCCTACAATGAGCAGTTCTTC. Residues: CASTTGTSGRAYNEQFF.

This clonotype was found many times. The chain links TRBV7-3 to TRBJ2-1; perhaps TRBD1 as D (5 bases). Trimming removed 5 bases at V and 1 base at J, with 18 bases between. CDR1 and CDR2 (germline): SGHTA, FQGTGA. The CDR3 has 17 amino acids. CDR3 amino acids: CASSPRFRGESYNEQFF. The CDR3 nucleotides read TGTGCCAGCAGCCCCCGGTTTAGGGGTGAGTCCTACAATGAGCAGTTCTTC.

This clonotype was found many times. The rearrangement uses TRBV29-1 and TRBJ1-1, with D perhaps TRBD1 (5 bases). The germline V and J ends were trimmed by 7 bases and 2 bases, with 23 bases remaining between them. The germline CDR1 and CDR2 sequences are SQVTM and ANQGSEA. The CDR3 runs 16 residues. The CDR3: CSADVPTGTANTEAFF. CDR3 nucleotides: TGCAGCGCAGATGTCCCAACCGGGACGGCTAACACTGAAGCTTTCTTT. Complete variable domain (other parts from reference TRBV29-1 and TRBJ1-1): SAVISQKPSRDICQRGTSLTIQCQVDSQVTMMFWYRQQPGQSLTLIATANQGSEATYESGFVIDKFPISRPNLTFSTLTVSNMSPEDSSIYLCSADVPTGTANTEAFFGQGTRLTVV.

The V gene is TRBV25-1, the J gene TRBJ2-7; tentatively, D is TRBD1 (5 bases). Trimming shortened V by 0 bases and J by 0 bases, and 12 bases separated the two germline ends. Germline V gene lookup returns CDR1 MGHDK and CDR2 SYGVNS. The CDR3 contains 16 residues. CDR3 in amino acids: CASSEYGAGSSYEQYF. The CDR3 bases are TGTGCCAGCAGTGAATATGGGGCCGGAAGCTCCTACGAGCAGTACTTC.

This clonotype was picked up many times. This sequence joins TRBV3-1 and TRBJ2-7; 14 bases match TRBD2. CDR1 is LGHDT and CDR2 is YNNKEL in the germline V gene (reference sequence). V dropped 5 bases and J dropped 3; count of bases not matched to a gene: 3. CDR3 size: 15 residues. The CDR3 DNA is TGTGCCAGCAGCTACGGACTAGCGGGAGGCTACGAGCAGTACTTC. Translation: CASSYGLAGGYEQYF.

This clonotype was recorded many times. This chain connects TRBV3-1 to TRBJ1-2; no definite D call. The CDR3 length is 17 residues. Germline V gene data show CDR1 as LGHDT and CDR2 as YNNKEL (reference sequence). Trimming stripped 4 bases from V and 3 bases from J, with 21 bases between. This chain's CDR3 is CASSPDTRQVWDYGYTF. CDR3 DNA: TGTGCCAGCAGCCCAGACACTCGCCAGGTTTGGGACTATGGCTACACCTTC.